Sequencing of this TCR beta chain was carried out in a study of spatial heterogeneity in lung cancer. This clonotype was observed many times. Per the germline V gene, CDR1 is MNHEY and CDR2 is SMNVEV (reference sequence). The CDR3 sequence is 15 residues long. The trim removed 4 bases at V and 3 bases at J, leaving 6 bases unmatched. Each TCR cDNA molecule bore a unique molecular identifier. A single record per CDR3 protein comes from TCRdb applying MiXCR to the 5' RACE reads. This sample carries 30,000 to 40,000 distinct CDR3 sequences, approximately 3% of them seen once, and the ten largest clones take about 37%. As to time point: sample taken at primary tumor resection. A total of under 80 untreated early-stage non-small cell lung cancer patients served as donors. Tumor, nontumor lung or frozen PBMC supplied whole RNA that was sequenced unsorted.

This TCR was recovered from a male donor with early-stage non-small cell lung cancer. Here the sequenced sample was normal lung tissue next to the tumor, taken at surgery. The chain is built from TRBV27 and TRBJ1-3, with 7 bases that match TRBD1. The chain's CDR3 is CASSSLQGVGNTIYF. In nucleotides, the CDR3 is TGTGCCAGCAGTTCCCTCCAGGGGGTTGGAAACACCATATATTTT.